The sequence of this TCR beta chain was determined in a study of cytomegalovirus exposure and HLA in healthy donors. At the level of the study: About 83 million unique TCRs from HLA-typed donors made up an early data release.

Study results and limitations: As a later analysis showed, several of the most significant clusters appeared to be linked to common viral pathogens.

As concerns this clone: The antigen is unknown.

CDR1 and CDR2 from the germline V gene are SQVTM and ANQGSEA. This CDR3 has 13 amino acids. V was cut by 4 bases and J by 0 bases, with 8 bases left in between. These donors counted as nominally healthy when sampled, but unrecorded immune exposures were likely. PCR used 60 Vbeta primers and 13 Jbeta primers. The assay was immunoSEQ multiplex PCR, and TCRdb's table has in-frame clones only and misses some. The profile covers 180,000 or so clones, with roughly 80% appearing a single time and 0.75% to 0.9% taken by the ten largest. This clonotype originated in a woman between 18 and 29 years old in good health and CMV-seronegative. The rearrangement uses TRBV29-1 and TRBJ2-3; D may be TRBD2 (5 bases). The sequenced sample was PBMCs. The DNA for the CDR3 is TGCAGCGTTGGCGGACTCAGCACAGATACGCAGTATTTT. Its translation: CSVGGLSTDTQYF.